This entry describes one T cell receptor beta chain. A second PCR of about 6 to 12 cycles used a sample-barcoded 5' primer and a J-beta primer mix. TCRdb used MiXCR to reprocess the 5' RACE reads, holding one entry per CDR3 protein. Altogether 540,000 or so distinct CDR3 sequences are present, 40% to 55% being singletons, with the ten largest covering roughly 24%. This sample is drawn from a study of blood T cells in healthy people across ages. Each sample provided at least 5 micrograms of extracted total RNA. The CDR3 has 14 residues. Trimming stripped 8 bases from V and 0 bases from J, with 14 bases between. The V gene's germline CDR1 is MNHEY and CDR2 SVGEGT.

This clonotype originated in a man older than 75 in good health. Sequenced input: blood. V usage is TRBV6-2 or TRBV6-3 and J usage is TRBJ2-7; D gene ambiguous. The CDR3 nucleotides are TGTGCCAGCCGGCAAGGTGGCAGCTCCTACGAGCAGTACTTC. It codes for CASRQGGSSYEQYF.